The 30 T cell receptor beta chains below come from one sample, sequenced in a study of T cell changes during pregnancy in multiple sclerosis. Profiling relied on immunoSEQ multiplex PCR, and the TCRdb table lists in-frame clones only, not all of them. The table has over 40,000 clones, more than 70% seen once. The sequencing used CD8+ T cells from peripheral blood mononuclear cells, collected after pregnancy. The receptors derive from a female donor in good health, enrolled as a control in a pregnancy study.

This clone came up once. The chain recombines TRBV5-4 with TRBJ1-2; D uncertain. Germline V gene lookup returns CDR1 SGHNT and CDR2 YYREEE (reference sequence). The CDR3 loop spans 11 amino acids. V lost 5 bases to trimming and J lost 4 bases, with 6 bases between them. The CDR3 sequence: CASRARYGYTF. The CDR3 DNA is TGTGCCAGCAGGGCCCGCTATGGCTACACCTTC. Variable domain in full (rest from reference TRBV5-4 and TRBJ1-2): ETGVTQSPTHLIKTRGQQVTLRCSSQSGHNTVSWYQQALGQGPQFIFQYYREEENGRGNFPPRFSGLQFPNYSSELNVNALELDDSALYLCASRARYGYTFGSGTRLTVV.

V and J are TRBV5-6 and TRBJ1-5, with D uncertain. V was clipped by 2 bases and J by 5 bases, with 5 bases between them. This CDR3 comprises 12 residues. Germline V gives CDR1 SGHDT, CDR2 YYEEEE. This CDR3 reads CASSFQDQPQHF. Written as DNA, the CDR3 is TGTGCCAGCAGCTTTCAGGATCAGCCCCAGCATTTT.

This sequence joins TRBV7-6 and TRBJ2-1, with a tentative D call TRBD2 (5 bases). The CDR3 has 15 amino acids. The germline V gene encodes CDR1 SGHVS and CDR2 FNYEAQ. V lost 1 base and J 3 bases, leaving 10 bases between the germline ends. The CDR3: CASSLDRGYYNEQFF. DNA of the CDR3: TGTGCCAGCAGCTTAGATCGGGGATACTACAATGAGCAGTTCTTC.

The J gene is TRBJ1-1, the V gene TRBV29-1, with D unresolved. Germline V CDR1 and CDR2: SQVTM, ANQGSEA. Trimming removed 3 bases at V and 8 bases at J, with 10 bases between. CDR3 length: 11 residues. The CDR3 loop is CSVELGLEAFF. As DNA, the CDR3 is TGCAGCGTTGAGCTCGGACTCGAAGCTTTCTTT.

A single count supports this clone. The CDR3 loop reads CASSFSGGAYEQYF. CDR3 DNA sequence: TGCGCCAGCAGCTTCAGCGGGGGGGCCTACGAGCAGTACTTC. The chain couples TRBV4-3 to TRBJ2-7; 10 bases match TRBD2. CDR1 LGHNA and CDR2 YSLEER come from the germline V gene. Losses at the gene ends were 5 bases for V and 2 bases for J; bases not matched to a gene: 3. This CDR3 contains 14 residues.

The J gene is TRBJ2-7, the V gene TRBV12-5; D might be TRBD2 (5 bases). Trimming took off 0 bases at V and 5 bases at J, with 14 bases between the two ends. The CDR3 loop spans 15 amino acids. Germline V gene lookup returns CDR1 LGHNT and CDR2 FRNRAP. The CDR3 coding sequence is TGTGCTAGTGGTTTGGTTGGCCGGGGAGTGAACGAGCAGTACTTC. This gives the protein CASGLVGRGVNEQYF.

The chain carries TRBV7-8 and TRBJ2-7; the D gene is possibly TRBD2 (5 bases). V lost 5 bases and J lost 2, with 19 bases in between. Germline CDR1 is SGHVS and CDR2 is FQNEAQ. CDR3 length equals 16 residues. The CDR3 sequence is CASSPFEGSRAYEQYF. CDR3 nucleotides: TGTGCCAGCAGCCCCTTCGAGGGCTCAAGGGCCTACGAGCAGTACTTC.

This sequence joins TRBV27 and TRBJ2-1, with 7 positions matching TRBD2. With 3 bases clipped from V and 4 bases from J, the junction kept 3 bases outside the gene matches. Germline V gene data show CDR1 as MNHEY and CDR2 as SMNVEV (reference sequence). The CDR3 is 14 amino acids. In DNA form, the CDR3 reads TGTGCCAGCAGTTTTAGGACTAGGTACAATGAGCAGTTCTTC. Translating gives CASSFRTRYNEQFF.

Only one count was recorded for this clone. The chain combines TRBV7-9 with TRBJ1-2, with D possibly TRBD1 on 6 matching bases. Deletions cut 1 base from V and 0 bases from J, with 15 bases between. Germline V gene lookup returns CDR1 SEHNR and CDR2 FQNEAQ (reference sequence). This CDR3 is 17 amino acids long. CDR3 DNA sequence: TGTGCCAGCAGCTTAGTGAGGGGGATCGCGACTAACTATGGCTACACCTTC. Its translation is CASSLVRGIATNYGYTF.

The chain has TRBV6-1 and TRBJ2-1, with 10 bases aligning to TRBD1. CDR3 length: 17 amino acids. Losses at the gene ends were 1 base for V and 5 bases for J; bases not matched to a gene: 8. The germline V gene has CDR1 MNHNS and CDR2 SASEGT. Here the CDR3 reads CASSEEIGQGGNNEQFF. The CDR3 DNA follows: TGTGCCAGCAGTGAAGAGATAGGACAGGGGGGGAACAATGAGCAGTTCTTC.

V usage is TRBV7-9 and J usage is TRBJ1-2; D gene uncertain. Germline V lookup: CDR1 SEHNR, CDR2 FQNEAQ (reference sequence). Trimming removed 1 base at V and 3 bases at J, with 6 bases between. The CDR3 covers 13 residues. The CDR3 sequence is CASSLVSYYGYTF. The CDR3, as DNA: TGTGCCAGCAGCTTAGTATCCTACTATGGCTACACCTTC.

The J gene is TRBJ1-4, the V gene TRBV6-6, with TRBD1 matching over 7 bases. The germline V gene encodes CDR1 MNHNY and CDR2 SVGAGI (reference sequence). V lost 7 bases, J lost 3 bases, and 8 bases stayed unmatched. This CDR3 is built from 15 residues. Here the CDR3 reads CASNDREYPNEKLFF. CDR3 nucleotides: TGTGCCAGCAACGACAGGGAGTACCCTAATGAAAAACTGTTTTTT.

By sample fraction, this clone is medium-sized (0.01 to 0.1%). The genes are TRBV10-1 and TRBJ2-7; no definite D call. The CDR3 runs to 13 residues. V shed 6 bases and J shed 1 base, with 10 bases lying between them. Germline V lookup: CDR1 WNHNN, CDR2 SYGVQD (reference sequence). The DNA for the CDR3 is TGCGCCAGCAGGAGTTCGTTATCCTACGAGCAGTACTTC. Its protein is CASRSSLSYEQYF.

The J gene is TRBJ2-1, the V gene TRBV14; weak D call: TRBD1 (6 bases). The CDR3 runs to 12 residues. The germline V and J ends were trimmed by 6 bases and 6 bases, with 9 bases remaining between them. The V gene's germline CDR1 is SGHDN and CDR2 FVKESK. The CDR3 DNA reads as TGTGCCAGCAGTACAGGGTTCAATGAGCAGTTCTTC. Encoded protein: CASSTGFNEQFF.

In DNA, the CDR3 is TGTGCCAGCAGTTACTCGGCTAGCGGAACCCAAGAGACCCAGTACTTC. Translating gives CASSYSASGTQETQYF. The chain recombines TRBV6-5 with TRBJ2-5, with 7 bases lining up with TRBD2. This CDR3 spans 16 amino acids. Per the germline V gene, CDR1 is MNHEY and CDR2 is SVGAGI. J was trimmed by 1 base and V by 0 bases; bases with no gene match: 5.

The chain links TRBV25-1 to TRBJ2-7; D gene uncertain. Germline V gives CDR1 MGHDK, CDR2 SYGVNS. The CDR3 consists of 10 residues. V was clipped by 8 bases and J by 4 bases, with 6 bases between them. The CDR3 nucleotides are TGTGCCAGCGAAGCTTACGAGCAGTACTTC. Translating gives CASEAYEQYF.

This clone appeared once. The chain employs TRBV7-3 and TRBJ2-2; the match to TRBD2 covers 9 bases. CDR3 length equals 16 residues. With V trimmed by 2 bases and J by 4 bases, 5 bases remained unmatched. The germline V gene has CDR1 SGHTA and CDR2 FQGTGA. This chain's CDR3 is CASSLGGGAGTGELFF. CDR3 nucleotide sequence: TGTGCCAGCAGCTTAGGCGGGGGGGCAGGCACCGGGGAGCTGTTTTTT.

The V gene is TRBV19, the J gene TRBJ2-7; D perhaps matches TRBD1 (5 bases). Germline CDR1 is LNHDA and CDR2 is SQIVND (reference sequence). The V gene lost 4 bases and the J gene lost 3 bases, with 10 bases spanning the gap. There are 13 residues in the CDR3. The CDR3 coding sequence is TGTGCCAGTAGTACCACAGGCCTCTACGAGCAGTACTTC. Its protein product is CASSTTGLYEQYF. Full variable domain (outside the CDR3, taken from reference TRBV19 and TRBJ2-7): DGGITQSPKYLFRKEGQNVTLSCEQNLNHDAMYWYRQDPGQGLRLIYYSQIVNDFQKGDIAEGYSVSREKKESFPLTVTSAQKNPTAFYLCASSTTGLYEQYFGPGTRLTVT.

V is TRBV5-1 and J is TRBJ1-2; no clear D. The CDR3 totals 14 residues. CDR1 is SGHRS and CDR2 is YFSETQ in the germline V gene. Trimming took off 3 bases at V and 8 bases at J, with 17 bases between the two ends. The CDR3 is CASSSEGRVRGYTF. CDR3 in DNA: TGCGCCAGCAGCTCTGAGGGTCGAGTACGGGGCTACACCTTC.

The sample holds a few counts of this clone. The CDR3 sequence is CASSPRSAYEQYF. The CDR3 bases are TGTGCCAGCAGCCCACGGTCGGCCTACGAGCAGTACTTC. The chain employs TRBV7-6 and TRBJ2-7; D is ambiguous. Per germline, CDR1 SGHVS and CDR2 FNYEAQ. This CDR3 region has 13 residues. Deletions cut 5 bases from V and 2 bases from J, with 10 bases between.

By share, this clone counts as medium-sized (0.01 to 0.1%). This sequence joins TRBV28 and TRBJ1-2, with D maybe TRBD1 (5 bases). Germline V gives CDR1 MDHEN, CDR2 SYDVKM. Trimming removed 8 bases from V and 6 bases from J, with 16 bases in between. The CDR3 totals 13 residues. The CDR3 nucleotides are TGTGCCAGCGCCCCGTGGGGCAGGGATGGCTACACCTTC. It encodes CASAPWGRDGYTF.

This chain connects TRBV11-2 to TRBJ2-1; a weak D match, TRBD2 (6 bases). Germline V gives CDR1 SGHAT, CDR2 FQNNGV. Trimming left V 5 bases short and J 2 bases short, with 22 bases between. The CDR3 runs 18 residues. CDR3 protein: CASSPPLGLTETYNEQFF. In DNA form, the CDR3 reads TGTGCCAGCAGCCCTCCTTTGGGACTCACTGAAACCTACAATGAGCAGTTCTTC.

The chain recombines TRBV7-9 with TRBJ2-7; D gene uncertain. The germline gives CDR1 SEHNR, CDR2 FQNEAQ (reference sequence). V was pared by 5 bases and J by 3 bases, with 8 bases between. There are 12 residues in the CDR3. For the CDR3, the DNA is TGTGCCAGCAGCCCCAGTGGCTACGAGCAGTACTTC. This gives the protein CASSPSGYEQYF.

This rearrangement joins TRBV6-1 to TRBJ2-7, with 7 bases aligning to TRBD1. V was clipped by 2 bases and J by 0 bases; unmatched bases: 13. Germline CDR1 and CDR2: MNHNS and SASEGT. This CDR3 spans 18 amino acids. The CDR3 here is CASSESGTESNFSYEQYF. In DNA, the CDR3 is TGTGCCAGCAGTGAATCGGGGACAGAATCAAACTTCTCCTACGAGCAGTACTTC.

Only one count was recorded for this clone. V gene TRBV5-6 combines with J gene TRBJ2-7; 7 bases are a match to TRBD1. V shed 5 bases, J shed 2 bases, and the junction held 10 bases outside the gene matches. Germline CDR1 reads SGHDT; CDR2 reads YYEEEE. The CDR3 totals 15 residues. This chain's CDR3 is CASSRGQDPTYEQYF. DNA for the CDR3: TGTGCCAGCAGTCGCGGACAGGACCCAACCTACGAGCAGTACTTC.

The genes are TRBV9 and TRBJ1-2; D gene ambiguous. Germline CDR1 is SGDLS and CDR2 is YYNGEE. The CDR3 totals 14 residues. With 0 bases removed from V and 2 bases from J, the gap between germline ends came to 8 bases. CDR3 region: CASSVGAMNYGYTF. In DNA form, the CDR3 reads TGTGCCAGCAGCGTAGGGGCGATGAACTATGGCTACACCTTC. Looking up the rest from reference TRBV9 and TRBJ1-2 gives the full variable domain: DSGVTQTPKHLITATGQRVTLRCSPRSGDLSVYWYQQSLDQGLQFLIQYYNGEERAKGNILERFSAQQFPDLHSELNLSSLELGDSALYFCASSVGAMNYGYTFGSGTRLTVV.

This chain links TRBV5-1 with TRBJ2-1; 8 bases match TRBD2. The CDR3 has 13 amino acids. Germline V lookup: CDR1 SGHRS, CDR2 YFSETQ. Losses at the gene ends were 5 bases for V and 10 bases for J; bases not matched to a gene: 8. The CDR3 is CASRTGGAVEQFF. The CDR3 DNA is TGCGCCAGCAGGACCGGGGGGGCCGTCGAGCAGTTCTTC. Drawing the rest from reference TRBV5-1 and TRBJ2-1, the complete variable domain is KAGVTQTPRYLIKTRGQQVTLSCSPISGHRSVSWYQQTPGQGLQFLFEYFSETQRNKGNFPGRFSGRQFSNSRSEMNVSTLELGDSALYLCASRTGGAVEQFFGPGTRLTVL.

CDR3 sequence: CASSGQGEAFF. CDR3 in DNA: TGTGCCAGCAGCGGACAGGGAGAAGCTTTCTTT. The V call is TRBV11-2, the J call TRBJ1-1; 8 bases match TRBD1. Trimming took 5 bases from V and 8 from J; bases not matched to a gene: 1. CDR3 length equals 11 residues. Looked up from germline, CDR1 is SGHAT and CDR2 is FQNNGV.

The CDR3 DNA is TGCGCCAGCAGCGTCACAGGGGGCGTCTCATCCGAGCAGTACTTC. Its protein product is CASSVTGGVSSEQYF. This rearrangement joins TRBV5-1 to TRBJ2-7, with 9 bases matching TRBD1. The CDR3 is made up of 15 amino acids. The germline CDR1 and CDR2 sequences are SGHRS and YFSETQ. The V gene end was trimmed by 4 bases and the J gene end by 6 bases; junction bases not matched to a gene: 11.

The chain recombines TRBV7-3 with TRBJ2-1, with D tentatively TRBD2 (5 bases). CDR1 SGHTA and CDR2 FQGTGA come from the germline V gene. The CDR3 extends over 13 amino acids. V lost 6 bases to trimming and J lost 4 bases, with 10 bases between them. CDR3 nucleotides: TGTGCCAGCAGTTACGGGGAGTACAATGAGCAGTTCTTC. Translating it yields CASSYGEYNEQFF.